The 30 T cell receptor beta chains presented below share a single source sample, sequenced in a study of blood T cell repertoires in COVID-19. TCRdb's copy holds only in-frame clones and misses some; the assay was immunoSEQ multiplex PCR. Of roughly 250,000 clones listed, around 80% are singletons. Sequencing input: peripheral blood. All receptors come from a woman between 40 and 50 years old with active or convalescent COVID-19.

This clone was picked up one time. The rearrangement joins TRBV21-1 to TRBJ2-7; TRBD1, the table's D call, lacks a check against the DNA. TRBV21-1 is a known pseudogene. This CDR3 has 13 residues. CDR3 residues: CANETGGSYEQYV. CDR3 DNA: TGTGCCAACGAAACAGGGGGATCCTACGAGCAGTACGTC.

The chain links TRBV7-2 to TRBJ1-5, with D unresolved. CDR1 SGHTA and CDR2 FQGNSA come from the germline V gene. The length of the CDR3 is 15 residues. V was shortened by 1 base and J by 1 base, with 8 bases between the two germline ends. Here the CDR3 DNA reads TGTGCCAGCAGCTTAGTTCCAGTAAGCAATCAGCCCCAGCATTTT. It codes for CASSLVPVSNQPQHF. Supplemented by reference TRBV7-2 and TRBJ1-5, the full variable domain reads GAGVSQSPSNKVTEKGKDVELRCDPISGHTALYWYRQSLGQGLEFLIYFQGNSAPDKSGLPSDRFSAERTGGSVSTLTIQRTQQEDSAVYLCASSLVPVSNQPQHFGDGTRLSIL.

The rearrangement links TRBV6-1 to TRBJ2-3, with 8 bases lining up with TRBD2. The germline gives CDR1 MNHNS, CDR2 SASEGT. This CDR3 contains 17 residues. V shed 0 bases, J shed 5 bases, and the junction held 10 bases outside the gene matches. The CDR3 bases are TGTGCCAGCAGTGAAGCTTGGGCGGGGGGCCGCCAAGATACGCAGTATTTT. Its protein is CASSEAWAGGRQDTQYF.

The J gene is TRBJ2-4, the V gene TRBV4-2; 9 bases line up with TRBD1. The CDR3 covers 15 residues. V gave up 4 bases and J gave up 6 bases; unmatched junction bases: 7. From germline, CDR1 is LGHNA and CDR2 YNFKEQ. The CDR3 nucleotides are TGTGCCAGCAGCCTCCGGGACAGGGAGGGAAACATTCAGTACTTC. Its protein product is CASSLRDREGNIQYF.

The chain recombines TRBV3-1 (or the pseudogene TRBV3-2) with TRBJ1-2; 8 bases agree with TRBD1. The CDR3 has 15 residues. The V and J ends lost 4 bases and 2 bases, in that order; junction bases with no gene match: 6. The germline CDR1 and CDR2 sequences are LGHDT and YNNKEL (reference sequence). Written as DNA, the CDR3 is TGTGCCAGCAGCCTGACCGGGACAGGCAACTATGGCTACACCTTC. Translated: CASSLTGTGNYGYTF.

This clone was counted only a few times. CDR3 region: CASRVRGSNQPQHF. In DNA form, the CDR3 reads TGTGCCAGCAGGGTCCGGGGAAGCAATCAGCCCCAGCATTTT. This sequence joins TRBV6-5 and TRBJ1-5; D is ambiguous. Germline V lookup: CDR1 MNHEY, CDR2 SVGAGI. V was clipped by 6 bases and J by 1 base, with 10 bases between them. The CDR3 has 14 amino acids.

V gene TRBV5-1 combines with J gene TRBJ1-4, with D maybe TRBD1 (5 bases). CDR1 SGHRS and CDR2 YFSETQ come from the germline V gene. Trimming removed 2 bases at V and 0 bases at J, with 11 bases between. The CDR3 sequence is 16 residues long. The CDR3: CASSLTGTTTNEKLFF. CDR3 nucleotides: TGCGCCAGCAGCTTAACAGGCACCACAACTAATGAAAAACTGTTTTTT.

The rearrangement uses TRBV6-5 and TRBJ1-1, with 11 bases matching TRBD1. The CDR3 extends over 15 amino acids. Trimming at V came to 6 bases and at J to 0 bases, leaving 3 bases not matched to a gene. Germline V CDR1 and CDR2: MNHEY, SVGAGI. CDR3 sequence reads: CASSRDRGVNTEAFF. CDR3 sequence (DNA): TGTGCCAGCAGCCGGGACAGGGGGGTGAACACTGAAGCTTTCTTT.

CDR3 loop: CASDIIWSNQPQHF. The CDR3 DNA sequence: TGTGCCAGCGACATAATCTGGAGCAATCAGCCCCAGCATTTT. The chain carries TRBV28 and TRBJ1-5, with D unclear. Germline loops: CDR1 MDHEN, CDR2 SYDVKM. This CDR3 spans 14 amino acids. The V gene lost 8 bases and the J gene lost 1 base, with 12 bases spanning the gap.

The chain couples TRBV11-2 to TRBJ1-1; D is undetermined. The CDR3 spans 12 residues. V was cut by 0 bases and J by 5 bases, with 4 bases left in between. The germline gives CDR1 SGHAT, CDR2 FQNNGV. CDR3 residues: CASSLDRTEAFF. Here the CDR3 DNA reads TGTGCCAGCAGCTTAGACAGAACTGAAGCTTTCTTT.

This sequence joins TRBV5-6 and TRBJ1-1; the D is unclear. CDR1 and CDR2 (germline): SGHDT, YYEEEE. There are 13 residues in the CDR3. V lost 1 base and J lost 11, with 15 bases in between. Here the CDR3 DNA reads TGTGCCAGCAGCTTGAGCACCCGGGGAGAGGCTTTCTTT. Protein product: CASSLSTRGEAFF.

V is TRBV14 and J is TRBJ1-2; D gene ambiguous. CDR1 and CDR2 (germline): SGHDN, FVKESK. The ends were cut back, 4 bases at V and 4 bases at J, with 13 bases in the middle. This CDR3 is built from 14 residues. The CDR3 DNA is TGTGCCAGCAGCCCCCGGAGGTTTAGCTATGGCTACACCTTC. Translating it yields CASSPRRFSYGYTF.

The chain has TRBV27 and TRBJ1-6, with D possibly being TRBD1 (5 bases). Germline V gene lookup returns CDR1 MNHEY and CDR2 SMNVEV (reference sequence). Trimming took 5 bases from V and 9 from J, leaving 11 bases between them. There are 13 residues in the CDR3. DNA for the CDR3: TGTGCCAGCAGTCTGGGGCGGGGTTCACCCCTCCACTTT. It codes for CASSLGRGSPLHF.

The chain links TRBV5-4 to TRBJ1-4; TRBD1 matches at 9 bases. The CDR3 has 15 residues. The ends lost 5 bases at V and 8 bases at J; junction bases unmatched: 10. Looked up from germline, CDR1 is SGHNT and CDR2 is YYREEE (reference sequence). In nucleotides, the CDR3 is TGTGCCAGCAGGCGTTTCCCGGGACAGGGCGAAAAACTGTTTTTT. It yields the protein CASRRFPGQGEKLFF.

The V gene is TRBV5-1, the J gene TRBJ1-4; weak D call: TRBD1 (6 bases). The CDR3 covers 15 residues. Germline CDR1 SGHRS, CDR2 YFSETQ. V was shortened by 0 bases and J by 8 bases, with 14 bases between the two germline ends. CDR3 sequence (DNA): TGCGCCAGCAGCTTGGCCCAGGGGTCTATCGAAAAACTGTTTTTT. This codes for CASSLAQGSIEKLFF. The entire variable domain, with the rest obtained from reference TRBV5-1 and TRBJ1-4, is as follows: KAGVTQTPRYLIKTRGQQVTLSCSPISGHRSVSWYQQTPGQGLQFLFEYFSETQRNKGNFPGRFSGRQFSNSRSEMNVSTLELGDSALYLCASSLAQGSIEKLFFGSGTQLSVL.

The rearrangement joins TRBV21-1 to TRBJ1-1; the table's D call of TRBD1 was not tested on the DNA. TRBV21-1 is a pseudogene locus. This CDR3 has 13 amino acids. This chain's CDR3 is CASPQGARTEAFF. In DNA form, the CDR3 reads TGTGCCAGTCCCCAGGGGGCCAGGACTGAAGCTTTCTTT.

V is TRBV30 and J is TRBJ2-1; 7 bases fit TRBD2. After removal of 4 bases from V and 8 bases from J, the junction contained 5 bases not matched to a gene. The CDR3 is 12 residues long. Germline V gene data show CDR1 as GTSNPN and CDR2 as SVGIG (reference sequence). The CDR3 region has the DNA TGTGCCTGGACGGGGGGAAGAGATGAGCAGTTCTTC. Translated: CAWTGGRDEQFF.

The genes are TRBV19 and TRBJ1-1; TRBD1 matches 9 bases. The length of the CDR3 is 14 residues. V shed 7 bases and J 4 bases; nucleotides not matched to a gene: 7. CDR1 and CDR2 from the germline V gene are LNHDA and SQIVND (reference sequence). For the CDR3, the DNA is TGTGCCAGTACCAGGGACAGGGTCGGCACTGAAGCTTTCTTT. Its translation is CASTRDRVGTEAFF.

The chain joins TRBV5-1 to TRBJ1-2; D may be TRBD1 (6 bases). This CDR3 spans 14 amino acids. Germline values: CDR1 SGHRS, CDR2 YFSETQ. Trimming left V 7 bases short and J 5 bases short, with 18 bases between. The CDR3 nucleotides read TGCGCCAGCTGGTCACCCGGACAGCCTTATGGCTACACCTTC. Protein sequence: CASWSPGQPYGYTF.

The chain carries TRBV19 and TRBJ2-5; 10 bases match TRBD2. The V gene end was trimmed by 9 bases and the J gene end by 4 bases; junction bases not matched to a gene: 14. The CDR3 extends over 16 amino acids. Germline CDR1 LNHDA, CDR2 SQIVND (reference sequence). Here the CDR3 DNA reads TGTGCCAGCACCAGAGAGCGGGGGGGCCGGAGAGAGACCCAGTACTTC. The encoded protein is CASTRERGGRRETQYF.

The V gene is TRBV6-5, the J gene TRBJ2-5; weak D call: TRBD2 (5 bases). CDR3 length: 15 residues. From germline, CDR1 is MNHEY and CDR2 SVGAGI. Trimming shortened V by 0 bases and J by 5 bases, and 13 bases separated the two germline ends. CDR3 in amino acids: CASSYSGFGSETQYF. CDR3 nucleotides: TGTGCCAGCAGTTACTCGGGTTTTGGGAGTGAGACCCAGTACTTC.

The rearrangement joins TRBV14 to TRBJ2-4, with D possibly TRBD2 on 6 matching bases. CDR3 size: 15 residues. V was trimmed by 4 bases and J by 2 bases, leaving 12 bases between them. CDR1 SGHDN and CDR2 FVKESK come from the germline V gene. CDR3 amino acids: CASSLLGGSKNIQYF. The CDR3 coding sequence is TGTGCCAGCAGCCTACTCGGGGGATCCAAAAACATTCAGTACTTC.

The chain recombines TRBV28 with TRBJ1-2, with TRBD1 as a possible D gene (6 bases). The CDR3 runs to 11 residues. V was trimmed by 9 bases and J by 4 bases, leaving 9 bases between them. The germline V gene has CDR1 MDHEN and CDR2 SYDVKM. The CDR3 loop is CASIQGYGYTF. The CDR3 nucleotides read TGTGCCAGTATACAGGGCTATGGCTACACCTTC.

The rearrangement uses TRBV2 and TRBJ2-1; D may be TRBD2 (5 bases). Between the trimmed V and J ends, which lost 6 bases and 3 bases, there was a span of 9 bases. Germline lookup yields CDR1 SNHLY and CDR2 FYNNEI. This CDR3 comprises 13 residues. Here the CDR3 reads CASSGMGYNEQFF. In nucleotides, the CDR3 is TGTGCCAGCAGCGGGATGGGCTACAATGAGCAGTTCTTC. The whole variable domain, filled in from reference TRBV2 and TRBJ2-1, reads EPEVTQTPSHQVTQMGQEVILRCVPISNHLYFYWYRQILGQKVEFLVSFYNNEISEKSEIFDDQFSVERPDGSNFTLKIRSTKLEDSAMYFCASSGMGYNEQFFGPGTRLTVL.

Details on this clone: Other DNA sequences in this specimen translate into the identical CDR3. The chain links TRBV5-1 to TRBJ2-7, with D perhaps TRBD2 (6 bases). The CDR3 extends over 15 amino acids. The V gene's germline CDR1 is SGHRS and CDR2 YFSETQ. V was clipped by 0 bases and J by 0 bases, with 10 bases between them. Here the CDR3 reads CASSLETGSSYEQYF. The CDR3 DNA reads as TGCGCCAGCAGCTTGGAAACCGGGAGCTCCTACGAGCAGTACTTC.

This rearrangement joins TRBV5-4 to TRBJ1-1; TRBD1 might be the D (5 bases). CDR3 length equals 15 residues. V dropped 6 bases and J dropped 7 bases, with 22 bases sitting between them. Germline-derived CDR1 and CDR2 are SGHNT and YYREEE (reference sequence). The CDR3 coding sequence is TGTGCCAGCAAACAGACTGTACGGGGGGAAGGTGAAGCTTTCTTT. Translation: CASKQTVRGEGEAFF.

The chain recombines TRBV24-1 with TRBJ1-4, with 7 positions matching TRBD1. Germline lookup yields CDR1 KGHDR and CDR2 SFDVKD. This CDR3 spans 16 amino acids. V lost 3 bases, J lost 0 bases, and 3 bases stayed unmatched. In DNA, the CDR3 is TGTGCCACCAGTGATGGGACAGATTCAACTAATGAAAAACTGTTTTTT. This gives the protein CATSDGTDSTNEKLFF.

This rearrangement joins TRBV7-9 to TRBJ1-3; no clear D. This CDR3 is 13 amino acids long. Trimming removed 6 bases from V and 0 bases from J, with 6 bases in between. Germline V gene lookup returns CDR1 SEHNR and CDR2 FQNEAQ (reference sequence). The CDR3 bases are TGTGCCAGCAGTTCCTTCTCTGGAAACACCATATATTTT. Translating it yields CASSSFSGNTIYF.

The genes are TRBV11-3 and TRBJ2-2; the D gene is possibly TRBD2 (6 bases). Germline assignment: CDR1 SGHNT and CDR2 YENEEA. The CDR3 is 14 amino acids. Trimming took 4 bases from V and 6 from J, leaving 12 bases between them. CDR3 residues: CASSSGGSAGELFF. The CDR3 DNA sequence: TGTGCCAGCAGCTCCGGGGGTTCCGCCGGGGAGCTGTTTTTT. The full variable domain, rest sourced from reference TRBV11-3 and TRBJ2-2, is EAGVVQSPRYKIIEKKQPVAFWCNPISGHNTLYWYLQNLGQGPELLIRYENEEAVDDSQLPKDRFSAERLKGVDSTLKIQPAELGDSAVYLCASSSGGSAGELFFGEGSRLTVL.

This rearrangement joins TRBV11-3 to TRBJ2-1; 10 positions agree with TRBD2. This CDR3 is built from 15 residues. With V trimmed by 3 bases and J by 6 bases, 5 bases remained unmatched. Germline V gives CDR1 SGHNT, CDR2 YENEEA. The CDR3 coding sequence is TGTGCCAGCAGCTTTAGCGGGGGGACGTTCAATGAGCAGTTCTTC. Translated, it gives CASSFSGGTFNEQFF.